This T cell receptor beta chain was profiled in a study of human T cells and chemical hapten exposure. Study-level information: Largely, small differences in pooled library volume made per-sample TCR yields vary.

Study findings and constraints: There was no change with DPC sensitization in TCRs above 1 in 1000 frequency.

Germline V gene sequence: CDR1 DFQATT, CDR2 SNEGSKA (reference sequence). With 1 base clipped from V and 8 bases from J, the junction kept 4 bases outside the gene matches. CDR3 length equals 14 residues. Notes on this clonotype: Its antigen is not known.

Time point: healthy volunteer bleed at 6 weeks. Unseparated into fractions, whole blood served as the source from which total RNA was extracted. For the library, individual cDNA molecules each received unique molecular identifiers. Authors' methods: The number of TCRs in each sample had a median of about 95,000 and spanned roughly 23,224 to 750,000. TCRdb re-called the RACE reads through MiXCR, storing one row per CDR3 protein. These V and J calls rely on TCRdb rather than the paper's analysis. The sample yields about 77,000 distinct CDR3 sequences, about 8.6% seen once. This chain connects TRBV20-1 to TRBJ1-6, with 8 bases aligning to TRBD1. Material for sequencing was whole blood. This clonotype was obtained from a female donor in good health. Some clones in this sample may be carry-over from other donors' samples. For the CDR3, the DNA is TGCAGTGCTAGAGGACAGGGGCACGATTCACCCCTCCACTTT. It translates to CSARGQGHDSPLHF.